One and the same sample provided the 29 T cell receptor beta chains below, sequenced in a study of T cells in Graves' hyperthyroidism and ophthalmopathy. It was RNA transcripts that yielded the amplified TCR beta CDR3 regions. The HTBI primer set was used in a first-round RT-PCR of the TCR CDR3. TCRdb reanalysed the multiplex PCR reads using MiXCR and keeps one entry per CDR3 protein. Among about 280,000 distinct CDR3 sequences listed, around a quarter were seen once. The sequenced sample was blood. The receptors shown here come from a man in his forties with Graves' hyperthyroidism that later progressed to Graves' ophthalmopathy.

This clonotype was seen ten or more times. The chain carries TRBV7-2 and TRBJ1-6; no clear D gene. The CDR3 totals 14 residues. V was pared by 5 bases and J by 9 bases, with 14 bases between. Looked up from germline, CDR1 is SGHTA and CDR2 is FQGNSA. The CDR3 DNA follows: TGTGCCAGCAGCGCACAATTGGGAGGTTCACCCCTCCACTTT. Amino acids: CASSAQLGGSPLHF.

There are many counts of this clonotype. The chain couples TRBV18 to TRBJ1-2; unclear D gene. CDR3 length equals 15 residues. Trimming removed 0 bases from V and 4 bases from J, with 12 bases in between. CDR1 and CDR2 from the germline V gene are KGHSH and LQKENI. DNA for the CDR3: TGTGCCAGCTCACCACCACGGGGAAGCTCCTATGGCTACACCTTC. Protein product: CASSPPRGSSYGYTF.

The V call is TRBV6-1, the J call TRBJ1-2; tentative D call: TRBD1 (6 bases). V lost 4 bases to trimming and J lost 5 bases, with 17 bases between them. Germline loops: CDR1 MNHNS, CDR2 SASEGT. This CDR3 contains 15 residues. CDR3 DNA sequence: TGTGCCAGCAGTGCCACGACAGGAACCAGTTATGGCTACACCTTC. Translated: CASSATTGTSYGYTF.

This clonotype appeared many times. The chain recombines TRBV5-1 with TRBJ2-6, with a weak D call TRBD1 (5 bases). Germline V gene sequence: CDR1 SGHRS, CDR2 YFSETQ. This CDR3 region has 16 residues. The germline V and J ends were trimmed by 7 bases and 0 bases, with 14 bases remaining between them. Here the CDR3 DNA reads TGCGCCAGCCTTTGGGGCCACGGCTCTGGGGCCAACGTCCTGACTTTC. Its protein is CASLWGHGSGANVLTF.

This chain connects TRBV4-1 to TRBJ2-2; 7 bases fit TRBD1. Trimming took 2 bases from V and 1 from J; bases not matched to a gene: 1. The length of the CDR3 is 15 residues. Germline-derived CDR1 and CDR2 are MGHRA and YSYEKL. The CDR3 nucleotides are TGCGCCAGCAGCCAACACAGGGGGAACACCGGGGAGCTGTTTTTT. This gives the protein CASSQHRGNTGELFF.

The sample holds a few counts of this clonotype. The V gene is TRBV6-1, the J gene TRBJ1-5, with TRBD1 matching 8 bases. V lost 7 bases to trimming and J lost 6 bases; unmatched junction nucleotides: 14. The CDR3 contains 16 residues. Germline V gene sequence: CDR1 MNHNS, CDR2 SASEGT. CDR3 loop: CASTPTDRGSGQPQHF. The CDR3 DNA sequence: TGTGCCAGCACCCCAACCGACAGGGGATCTGGTCAGCCCCAGCATTTT.

Ten or more counts support this clonotype. The V gene is TRBV12-3 or TRBV12-4, the J gene TRBJ1-2; D not certain. Trimming took off 8 bases at V and 4 bases at J, with 11 bases between the two ends. The CDR3 contains 12 residues. CDR3 nucleotides: TGTGCCAGCGGTGGTAGGATCTATGGCTACACCTTC. Translating it yields CASGGRIYGYTF.

This clonotype has ten or more counts. The chain employs TRBV19 and TRBJ1-1; possible D gene TRBD1, 6 bases. Germline CDR1 is LNHDA and CDR2 is SQIVND (reference sequence). V was shortened by 1 base and J by 3 bases, with 15 bases between the two germline ends. The CDR3 is 16 amino acids. CDR3 loop: CASSIGPGQGYTEAFF. The CDR3 DNA reads as TGTGCCAGTAGTATAGGGCCCGGCCAGGGGTACACTGAAGCTTTCTTT.

The J gene is TRBJ2-7, the V gene TRBV12-3 or TRBV12-4; 7 nucleotides agree with TRBD1. The CDR3 is made up of 14 amino acids. J was trimmed by 2 bases and V by 6 bases; bases with no gene match: 7. The CDR3 DNA reads as TGTGCCAGCAGGCATTCGGGACAGACCTACGAGCAGTACTTC. Amino acid sequence: CASRHSGQTYEQYF.

This chain connects TRBV6-1 to TRBJ1-2; the D gene is possibly TRBD1 (6 bases). In germline, CDR1 is MNHNS, CDR2 SASEGT. This CDR3 is 13 amino acids long. Trimming left V 3 bases short and J 7 bases short, with 12 bases between. The CDR3 loop is CASSEDSIFGYTF. Written as DNA, the CDR3 is TGTGCCAGCAGTGAGGACAGTATCTTTGGCTACACCTTC.

This clonotype occurred many times. The chain recombines TRBV6-5 with TRBJ2-7, with D perhaps TRBD2 (5 bases). The V end lost 8 bases, the J end lost 5 bases, and 22 bases lay between the germline ends. CDR3 length: 15 residues. CDR1 MNHEY and CDR2 SVGAGI come from the germline V gene. The CDR3 coding sequence is TGTGCCAGCCGGAACGGAGGACGAAGCGGTCACGAGCAGTACTTC. Encoded protein: CASRNGGRSGHEQYF.

This clonotype was observed many times. The rearrangement links TRBV2 to TRBJ2-5, with D maybe TRBD2 (6 bases). CDR3 length: 13 residues. CDR1 and CDR2 from the germline V gene are SNHLY and FYNNEI. Trimming cost V 10 bases and J 6 bases, with 18 bases left between them. CDR3 protein: CATRRRDGKTQYF. The CDR3 nucleotides read TGTGCCACCCGTCGGCGGGACGGAAAGACCCAGTACTTC.

This clonotype was detected many times. This sequence joins TRBV6-2 or TRBV6-3 and TRBJ2-7, with 11 nucleotides matching TRBD2. V lost 4 bases and J lost 1; bases outside the gene matches: 3. Per the germline V gene, CDR1 is MNHEY and CDR2 is SVGEGT. The CDR3 runs 15 residues. CDR3 coding DNA: TGTGCCAGCAGTTGGGGGACTAGCGGATCCTACGAGCAGTACTTC. Amino acids: CASSWGTSGSYEQYF.

This clonotype has a count of ten or more. The chain has TRBV6-5 and TRBJ1-6, with a tentative D call TRBD1 (5 bases). The CDR3 consists of 14 residues. The V end was cut by 2 bases, the J end by 10 bases, with 12 bases between. Germline loops: CDR1 MNHEY, CDR2 SVGAGI. CDR3 sequence reads: CASSYEGMGSPLHF. The CDR3, as DNA: TGTGCCAGCAGTTACGAGGGGATGGGATCACCCCTCCACTTT.

CDR3 sequence reads: CASSPRTGGIEQYF. The CDR3 DNA is TGTGCCAGCAGCCCCCGGACAGGGGGAATCGAGCAGTACTTC. The chain uses TRBV6-1 and TRBJ2-7, with 10 bases fitting TRBD1. V lost 6 bases and J lost 6; bases outside the gene matches: 8. The length of the CDR3 is 14 residues. Germline CDR1 and CDR2: MNHNS and SASEGT.

The table lists this clonotype with many counts. This sequence joins TRBV18 and TRBJ2-7; 8 bases line up with TRBD2. This CDR3 is built from 15 residues. V trimming: 6 bases; J trimming: 6 bases; junction bases outside the gene matches: 13. Germline V CDR1 and CDR2: KGHSH, LQKENI. The CDR3 DNA reads as TGTGCCAGCTCGTACGACCAGATGGCGGGAGGCGAGCAGTACTTC. Its protein product is CASSYDQMAGGEQYF.

This clonotype came up many times. The chain recombines TRBV2 with TRBJ1-5; D ambiguous. With 6 bases removed from V and 3 bases from J, the gap between germline ends came to 15 bases. In germline, CDR1 is SNHLY, CDR2 FYNNEI. This CDR3 is 15 amino acids long. CDR3 in DNA: TGTGCCAGCAGCCCAACGGCTGGGGACAATCAGCCCCAGCATTTT. It is translated as CASSPTAGDNQPQHF.

This clonotype was seen many times. The rearrangement links TRBV7-2 to TRBJ1-5, with 7 bases aligning to TRBD1. V lost 4 bases and J lost 7; bases outside the gene matches: 4. The CDR3 contains 13 residues. CDR1 and CDR2 (germline): SGHTA, FQGNSA. The CDR3 nucleotides read TGTGCCAGCAGCTCCTACAGGGGCCAGCCCCAGCATTTT. Translated, it gives CASSSYRGQPQHF. The whole variable domain, filled in from reference TRBV7-2 and TRBJ1-5, reads GAGVSQSPSNKVTEKGKDVELRCDPISGHTALYWYRQSLGQGLEFLIYFQGNSAPDKSGLPSDRFSAERTGGSVSTLTIQRTQQEDSAVYLCASSSYRGQPQHFGDGTRLSIL.

This clonotype has at least ten counts. The rearrangement links TRBV28 to TRBJ1-1, with 8 bases aligning to TRBD1. The CDR3 sequence is 16 residues long. Germline V gives CDR1 MDHEN, CDR2 SYDVKM. The V gene end was trimmed by 5 bases and the J gene end by 7 bases; junction bases not matched to a gene: 15. The CDR3 sequence: CASSKPQGGGFGEAFF. In DNA, the CDR3 is TGTGCCAGCAGTAAACCACAGGGGGGAGGGTTCGGTGAAGCTTTCTTT.

This clonotype has ten or more counts. One junction end disagrees with the germline gene, perhaps due to a read error. The chain joins TRBV6-1 to TRBJ1-1, with a tentative D call TRBD1 (5 bases). Germline-derived CDR1 and CDR2 are MNHNS and SASEGT. The CDR3 totals 13 residues. The CDR3 is CASYLYQGTEAFF. DNA of the CDR3: TGCGCCAGCTATCTGTATCAGGGTACTGAAGCTTTCTTT.

This clonotype was detected ten times or more. The rearrangement links TRBV28 to TRBJ2-7; 7 nucleotides agree with TRBD2. The ends lost 2 bases at V and 4 bases at J; junction bases unmatched: 5. Germline lookup yields CDR1 MDHEN and CDR2 SYDVKM. This CDR3 is built from 14 residues. CDR3 DNA sequence: TGTGCCAGCAGTTTAGCGGGAGATTTATACGAGCAGTACTTC. Translated, it gives CASSLAGDLYEQYF.

This clonotype was seen many times. V gene TRBV27 combines with J gene TRBJ1-1; D unclear. This CDR3 is 14 amino acids long. Trimming stripped 3 bases from V and 1 base from J, with 9 bases between. Germline CDR1 reads MNHEY; CDR2 reads SMNVEV (reference sequence). The CDR3 DNA follows: TGTGCCAGCAGTTTCTCAGGAGAGAACACTGAAGCTTTCTTT. This codes for CASSFSGENTEAFF.

This clonotype has a count of ten or more. CDR3 sequence (DNA): TGCAGTGCTAGAGTTGTAGCGGGAGTGCACGAGCAGTACTTC. Translating gives CSARVVAGVHEQYF. This sequence joins TRBV20-1 and TRBJ2-7; TRBD2 aligns across 9 bases. Losses at the gene ends were 1 base for V and 5 bases for J; bases not matched to a gene: 6. Germline lookup yields CDR1 DFQATT and CDR2 SNEGSKA (reference sequence). The CDR3 runs to 14 residues.

The sample holds many counts of this clonotype. The rearrangement links TRBV20-1 to TRBJ2-6; tentatively, D is TRBD1 (6 bases). V was cut by 6 bases and J by 1 base, with 10 bases left in between. Per the germline V gene, CDR1 is DFQATT and CDR2 is SNEGSKA (reference sequence). CDR3 length: 14 amino acids. The CDR3 region is CSARGVSGANVLTF. The CDR3 DNA sequence: TGCAGTGCCAGGGGAGTATCTGGGGCCAACGTCCTGACTTTC.

The chain employs TRBV6-2 or TRBV6-3 and TRBJ2-7, with 11 nucleotides matching TRBD2. Germline V gene sequence: CDR1 MNHEY, CDR2 SVGEGT. CDR3 length equals 16 residues. Trimming took 2 bases from V and 4 from J; bases not matched to a gene: 7. In DNA, the CDR3 is TGTGCCAGCAGTTACGAGGCTAGCGGGAGGTTGTACGAGCAGTACTTC. It translates to CASSYEASGRLYEQYF.

V gene TRBV6-1 combines with J gene TRBJ1-5; D is ambiguous. The CDR3 is made up of 13 amino acids. V was pared by 4 bases and J by 5 bases, with 9 bases between. CDR1 is MNHNS and CDR2 is SASEGT in the germline V gene. The CDR3: CASSGESYQPQHF. The CDR3 coding sequence is TGTGCCAGCAGTGGCGAATCCTATCAGCCCCAGCATTTT.

Many counts were recorded for this clonotype. The chain links TRBV6-1 to TRBJ1-5; D perhaps matches TRBD1 (6 bases). The ends were cut back, 0 bases at V and 1 base at J, with 13 bases in the middle. There are 17 residues in the CDR3. The germline V gene has CDR1 MNHNS and CDR2 SASEGT. For the CDR3, the DNA is TGTGCCAGCAGTGAAGCGCCCAGGGGCTACAGCAATCAGCCCCAGCATTTT. Encoded protein: CASSEAPRGYSNQPQHF.

This clonotype was counted ten times or more. This chain joins TRBV7-3 and TRBJ2-5; TRBD2 matches at 8 bases. Germline V lookup: CDR1 SGHTA, CDR2 FQGTGA. CDR3 length: 16 amino acids. With 5 bases clipped from V and 4 bases from J, the junction kept 12 bases outside the gene matches. The CDR3 is CASSQNSGTLGETQYF. The CDR3 DNA reads TGTGCCAGCAGCCAAAATAGCGGGACGTTGGGAGAGACCCAGTACTTC.

Ten or more counts support this clonotype. The V and J genes are TRBV28 and TRBJ1-3, with D unclear. CDR3 size: 13 residues. V was trimmed by 7 bases and J by 0 bases, leaving 7 bases between them. Germline loops: CDR1 MDHEN, CDR2 SYDVKM. The CDR3 sequence is CASTINSGNTIYF. The CDR3 coding sequence is TGTGCCAGCACTATTAACTCTGGAAACACCATATATTTT.